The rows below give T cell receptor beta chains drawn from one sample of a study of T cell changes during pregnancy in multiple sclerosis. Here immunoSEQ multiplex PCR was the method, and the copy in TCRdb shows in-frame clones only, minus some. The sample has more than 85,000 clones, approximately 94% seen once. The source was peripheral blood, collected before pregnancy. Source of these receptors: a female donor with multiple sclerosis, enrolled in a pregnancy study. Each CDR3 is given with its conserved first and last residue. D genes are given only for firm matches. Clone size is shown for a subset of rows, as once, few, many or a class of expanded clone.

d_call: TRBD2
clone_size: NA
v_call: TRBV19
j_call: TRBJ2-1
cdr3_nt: TGTGCCAGTAGTATAGTCGGACTAGCGGGAGTCAATGAGCAGTTCTTC
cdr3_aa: CASSIVGLAGVNEQFF

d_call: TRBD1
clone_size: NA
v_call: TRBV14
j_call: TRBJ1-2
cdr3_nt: TGTGCCAGCAGCCAGAGAGGGGGCTACTCTAACTATGGCTACACCTTC
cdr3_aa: CASSQRGGYSNYGYTF

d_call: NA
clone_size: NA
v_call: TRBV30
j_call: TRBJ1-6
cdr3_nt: TGTGCCTGGAGTACAGGCGGTAGCTATAATTCACCCCTCCACTTT
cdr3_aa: CAWSTGGSYNSPLHF

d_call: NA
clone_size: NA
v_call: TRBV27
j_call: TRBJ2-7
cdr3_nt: TGTGCCAGCAGTTTATGGCAGGGTTCCGAGCAGTACTTC
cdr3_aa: CASSLWQGSEQYF

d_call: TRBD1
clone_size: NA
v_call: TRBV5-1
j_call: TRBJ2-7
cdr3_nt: TGCGCCAGCAGCTTCGGGACAGGAGTCTACGAGCAGTACTTC
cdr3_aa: CASSFGTGVYEQYF

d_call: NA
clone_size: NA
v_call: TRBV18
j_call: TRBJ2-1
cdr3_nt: TGTGCCAGCTCACCACCGAGTACTTCCTACAATGAGCAGTTCTTC
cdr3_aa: CASSPPSTSYNEQFF

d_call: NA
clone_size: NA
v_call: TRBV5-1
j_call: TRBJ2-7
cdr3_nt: TGCGCCAGCAGCTTGGAAGGGGGGGGGTACGAGCAGTACTTC
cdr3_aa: CASSLEGGGYEQYF

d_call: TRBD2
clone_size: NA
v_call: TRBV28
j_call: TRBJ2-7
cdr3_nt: TGTGCCAGCAGTTTAGCTAGCGGGTACTACGAGCAGTACTTC
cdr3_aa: CASSLASGYYEQYF

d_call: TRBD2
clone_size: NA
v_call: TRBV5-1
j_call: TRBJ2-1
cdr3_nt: TGCGCCAGCAGCTTTAAATGGACTAGCGGGAGAGAATCCTACAATGAGCAGTTCTTC
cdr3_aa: CASSFKWTSGRESYNEQFF

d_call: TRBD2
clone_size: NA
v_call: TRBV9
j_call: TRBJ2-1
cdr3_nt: TGTGCCAGCAGCGCCGGACTAGCGGGAAACAATGAGCAGTTCTTC
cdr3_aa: CASSAGLAGNNEQFF

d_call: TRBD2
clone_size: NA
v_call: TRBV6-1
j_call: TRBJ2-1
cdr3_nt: TGTGCCAGCAGTGAAATAGCGGGAGGGGGAAATGAGCAGTTCTTC
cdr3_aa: CASSEIAGGGNEQFF

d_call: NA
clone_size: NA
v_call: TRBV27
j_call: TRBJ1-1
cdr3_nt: TGTGCCAGCATAAGGGGCAATGAAGCTTTCTTT
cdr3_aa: CASIRGNEAFF

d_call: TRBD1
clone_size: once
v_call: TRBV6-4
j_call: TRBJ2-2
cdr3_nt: TGTGCCAGCAGCCGGGGACAGGGGAACACCGGGGAGCTGTTTTTT
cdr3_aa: CASSRGQGNTGELFF

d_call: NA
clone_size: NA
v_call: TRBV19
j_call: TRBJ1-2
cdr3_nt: TGTGCCAGTAGTACAGGACAAATCTATGGCTACACCTTC
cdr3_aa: CASSTGQIYGYTF

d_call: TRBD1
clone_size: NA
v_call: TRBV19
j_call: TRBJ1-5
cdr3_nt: TGTGCCAGTGGACACAGGGGGCGAAACAATCAGCCCCAGCATTTT
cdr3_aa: CASGHRGRNNQPQHF

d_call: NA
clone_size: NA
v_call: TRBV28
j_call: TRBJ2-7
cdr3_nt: TGTGCCAGCAGTTTAAGCGGAAGCTCCTACGAGCAGTACTTC
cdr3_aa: CASSLSGSSYEQYF

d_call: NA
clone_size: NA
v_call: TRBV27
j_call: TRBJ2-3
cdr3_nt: TGTGCCAGCAGTTCCACGGGGGGCCTGGATACGCAGTATTTT
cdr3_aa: CASSSTGGLDTQYF

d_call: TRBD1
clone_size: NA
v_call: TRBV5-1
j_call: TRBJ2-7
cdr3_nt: TGCGCCAGCAGCCCCACAGGGGCCGAGCAGTACTTC
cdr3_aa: CASSPTGAEQYF

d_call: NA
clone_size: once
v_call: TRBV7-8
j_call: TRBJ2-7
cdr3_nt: TGTGCCAGCAGCGTTACGGGTAACAACGAGCAGTACTTC
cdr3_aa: CASSVTGNNEQYF

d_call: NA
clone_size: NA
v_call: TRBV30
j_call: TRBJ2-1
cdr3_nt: TGTGCCTGGAGATATGGAACAGGAAAAATCTCCAATGAGCAGTTCTTC
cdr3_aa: CAWRYGTGKISNEQFF

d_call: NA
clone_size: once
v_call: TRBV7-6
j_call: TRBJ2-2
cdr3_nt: TGTGCCAGCAGCTTGGAGGTACCACCTCACACCGGGGAGCTGTTTTTT
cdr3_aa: CASSLEVPPHTGELFF

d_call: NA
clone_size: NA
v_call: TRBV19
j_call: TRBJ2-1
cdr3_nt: TGTGCCAGTAGTATGAGAAGTGACAATGAGCAGTTCTTC
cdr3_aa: CASSMRSDNEQFF

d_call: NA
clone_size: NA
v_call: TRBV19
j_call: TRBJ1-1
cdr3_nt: TGTGCCACCAGCGGGGGGCCTGAAGCTTTCTTT
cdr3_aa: CATSGGPEAFF

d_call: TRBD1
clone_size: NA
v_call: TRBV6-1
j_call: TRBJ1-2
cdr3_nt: TGTGCCAGCAGTGAAAGGGGACAGGGGAGGTATGGCTACACCTTC
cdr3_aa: CASSERGQGRYGYTF

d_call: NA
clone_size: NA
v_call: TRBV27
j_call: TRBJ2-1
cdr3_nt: TGTGCCAGCAGACCGGTGAGCTCCTACAATGAGCAGTTCTTC
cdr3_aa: CASRPVSSYNEQFF

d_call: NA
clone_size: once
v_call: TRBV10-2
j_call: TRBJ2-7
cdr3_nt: TGCGCCAGCAGTGAGTCGCCAGGTAGGCCCGACTACGAGCAGTACTTC
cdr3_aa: CASSESPGRPDYEQYF

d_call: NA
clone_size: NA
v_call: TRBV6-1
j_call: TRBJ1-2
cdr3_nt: TGTGCCAGCAGTGAAGGGGACGGCGGGGATGGCTACACCTTC
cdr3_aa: CASSEGDGGDGYTF

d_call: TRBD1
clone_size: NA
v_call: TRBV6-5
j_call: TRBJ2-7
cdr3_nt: TGTGCCAGCAGTTCTTGGGACAGGGGCTACGAGCAGTACTTC
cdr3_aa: CASSSWDRGYEQYF

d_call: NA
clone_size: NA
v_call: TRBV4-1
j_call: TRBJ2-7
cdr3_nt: TGCGCCAGCAGCCAAGATCCCACCTACTACGAGCAGTACTTC
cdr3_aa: CASSQDPTYYEQYF

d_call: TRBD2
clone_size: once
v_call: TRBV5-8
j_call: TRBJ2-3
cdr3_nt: TGTGCCAGCAATAGGGGGACTAGGGGCGCAGATACGCAGTATTTT
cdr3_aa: CASNRGTRGADTQYF

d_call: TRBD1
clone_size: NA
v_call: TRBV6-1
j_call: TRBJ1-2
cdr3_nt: TGTGCCAGCAGGGACAGGGCAAAGAACTATGGCTACACCTTC
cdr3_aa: CASRDRAKNYGYTF

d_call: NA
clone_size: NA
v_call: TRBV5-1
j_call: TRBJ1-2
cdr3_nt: TGCGCCAGCAGCTCGGACAGTACCTATGGCTACACCTTC
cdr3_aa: CASSSDSTYGYTF

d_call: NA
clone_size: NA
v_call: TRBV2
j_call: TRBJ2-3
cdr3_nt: TGTGCCAGCCTTGCCGAGCGGAGCACAGATACGCAGTATTTT
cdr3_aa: CASLAERSTDTQYF

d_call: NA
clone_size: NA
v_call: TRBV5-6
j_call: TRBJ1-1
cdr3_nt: TGTGCCAGCAGCTTGGGAGGGAGGCCCATGAACACTGAAGCTTTCTTT
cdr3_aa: CASSLGGRPMNTEAFF

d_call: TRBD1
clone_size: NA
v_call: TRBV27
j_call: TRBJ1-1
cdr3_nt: TGTGCCAGCAGCCGCGACAGGGACACTGAAGCTTTCTTT
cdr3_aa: CASSRDRDTEAFF

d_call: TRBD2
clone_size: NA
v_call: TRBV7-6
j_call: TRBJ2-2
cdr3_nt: TGTGCCAGCAGCCCCTGGACTAGAAACACCGGGGAGCTGTTTTTT
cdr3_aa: CASSPWTRNTGELFF

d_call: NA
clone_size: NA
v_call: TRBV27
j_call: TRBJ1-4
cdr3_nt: TGTGCCAGCAGCCTACAGGGAGAAGGCGAAAAACTGTTTTTT
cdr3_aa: CASSLQGEGEKLFF

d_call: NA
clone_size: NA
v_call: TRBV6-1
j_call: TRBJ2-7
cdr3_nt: TGTGCCAGCGACAGTTCCTACGAGCAGTACTTC
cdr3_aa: CASDSSYEQYF

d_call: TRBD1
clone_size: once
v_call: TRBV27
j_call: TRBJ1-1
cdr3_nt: TGTGCCAGCAGTTTTTTCCCCCCGGGACAGGGAATTGGGGACACTGAAGCTTTCTTT
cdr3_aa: CASSFFPPGQGIGDTEAFF

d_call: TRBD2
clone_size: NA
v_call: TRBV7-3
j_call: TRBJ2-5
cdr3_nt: TGTGCCAGCAGCTCAGAAGGGCTAGCGGGGGAGACCCAGTACTTC
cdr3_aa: CASSSEGLAGETQYF

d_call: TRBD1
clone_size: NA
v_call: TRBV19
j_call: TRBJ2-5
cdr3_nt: TGTGCCAGTAGTATAGGGGGGACAGGGGGCACGAGGCAAGAGACCCAGTACTTC
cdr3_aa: CASSIGGTGGTRQETQYF

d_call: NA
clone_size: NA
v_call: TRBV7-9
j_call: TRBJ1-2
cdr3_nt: TGTGCCAGCAGCGGAGGACAGAGCTATGGCTACACCTTC
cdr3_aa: CASSGGQSYGYTF